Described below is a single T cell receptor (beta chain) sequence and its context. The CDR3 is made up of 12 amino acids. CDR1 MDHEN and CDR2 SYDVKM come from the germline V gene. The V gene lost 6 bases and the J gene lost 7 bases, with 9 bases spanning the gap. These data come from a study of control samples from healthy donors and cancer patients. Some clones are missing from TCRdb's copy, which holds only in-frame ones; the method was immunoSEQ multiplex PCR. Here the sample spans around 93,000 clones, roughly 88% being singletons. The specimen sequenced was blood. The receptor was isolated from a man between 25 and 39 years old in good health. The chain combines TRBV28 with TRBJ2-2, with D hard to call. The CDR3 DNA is TGTGCCAGCAGCCCTTACAGCGGGGAGCTGTTTTTT. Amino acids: CASSPYSGELFF.